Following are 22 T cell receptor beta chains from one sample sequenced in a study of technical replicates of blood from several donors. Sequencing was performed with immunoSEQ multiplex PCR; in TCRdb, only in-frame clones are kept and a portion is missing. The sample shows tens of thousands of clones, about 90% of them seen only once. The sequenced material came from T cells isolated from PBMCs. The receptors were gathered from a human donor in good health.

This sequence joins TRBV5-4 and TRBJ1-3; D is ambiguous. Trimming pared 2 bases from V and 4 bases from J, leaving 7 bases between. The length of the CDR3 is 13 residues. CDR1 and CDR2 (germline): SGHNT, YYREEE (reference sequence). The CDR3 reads CASSFRGGNTIYF. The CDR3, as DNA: TGTGCCAGCAGCTTTCGGGGAGGAAACACCATATATTTT.

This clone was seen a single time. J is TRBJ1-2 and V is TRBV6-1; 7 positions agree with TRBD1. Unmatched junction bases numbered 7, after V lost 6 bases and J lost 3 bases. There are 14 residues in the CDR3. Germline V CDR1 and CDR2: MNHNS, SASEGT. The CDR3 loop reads CASRQTGLDYGYTF. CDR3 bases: TGTGCCAGCAGGCAGACAGGGTTGGACTATGGCTACACCTTC.

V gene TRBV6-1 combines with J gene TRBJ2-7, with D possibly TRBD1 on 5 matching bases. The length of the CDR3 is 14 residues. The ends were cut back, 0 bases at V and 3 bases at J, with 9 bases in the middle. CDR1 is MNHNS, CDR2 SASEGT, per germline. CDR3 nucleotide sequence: TGTGCCAGCAGTGAAGCACCAGGGATCTACGAGCAGTACTTC. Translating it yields CASSEAPGIYEQYF.

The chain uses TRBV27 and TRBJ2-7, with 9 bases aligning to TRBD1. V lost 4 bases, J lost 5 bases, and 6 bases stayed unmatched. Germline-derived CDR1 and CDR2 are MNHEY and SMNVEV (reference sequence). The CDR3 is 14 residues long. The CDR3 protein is CASSSLGQGHEQYF. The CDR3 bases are TGTGCCAGCAGTTCCCTGGGACAGGGCCACGAGCAGTACTTC.

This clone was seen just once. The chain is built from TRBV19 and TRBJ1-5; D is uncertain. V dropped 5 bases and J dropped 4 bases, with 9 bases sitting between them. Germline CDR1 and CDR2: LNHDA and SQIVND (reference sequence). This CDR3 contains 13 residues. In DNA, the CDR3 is TGTGCCAGTAGTTTCCGGGAGAATCAGCCCCAGCATTTT. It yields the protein CASSFRENQPQHF.

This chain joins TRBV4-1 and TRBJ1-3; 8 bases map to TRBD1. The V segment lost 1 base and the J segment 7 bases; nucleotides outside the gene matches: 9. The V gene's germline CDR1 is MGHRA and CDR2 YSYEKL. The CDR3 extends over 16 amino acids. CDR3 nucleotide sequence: TGCGCCAGCAGCCAAGGGCAGGGGGCCCTAGGCAACACCATATATTTT. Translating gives CASSQGQGALGNTIYF.

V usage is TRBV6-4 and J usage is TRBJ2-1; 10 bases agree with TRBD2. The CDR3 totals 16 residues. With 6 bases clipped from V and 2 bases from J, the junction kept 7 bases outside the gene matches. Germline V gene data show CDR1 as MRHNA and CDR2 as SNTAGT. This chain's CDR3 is CASSLLAGGPYNEQFF. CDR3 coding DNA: TGTGCCAGCAGCCTCTTAGCGGGGGGACCCTACAATGAGCAGTTCTTC.

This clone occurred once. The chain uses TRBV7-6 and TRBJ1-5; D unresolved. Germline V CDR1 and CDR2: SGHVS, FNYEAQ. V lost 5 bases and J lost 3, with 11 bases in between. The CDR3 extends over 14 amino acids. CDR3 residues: CASSGGLYNQPQHF. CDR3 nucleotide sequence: TGTGCCAGCAGCGGTGGACTGTACAATCAGCCCCAGCATTTT. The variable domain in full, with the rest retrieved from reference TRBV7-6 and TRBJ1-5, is GAGVSQSPRYKVTKRGQDVALRCDPISGHVSLYWYRQALGQGPEFLTYFNYEAQQDKSGLPNDRFSAERPEGSISTLTIQRTEQRDSAMYRCASSGGLYNQPQHFGDGTRLSIL.

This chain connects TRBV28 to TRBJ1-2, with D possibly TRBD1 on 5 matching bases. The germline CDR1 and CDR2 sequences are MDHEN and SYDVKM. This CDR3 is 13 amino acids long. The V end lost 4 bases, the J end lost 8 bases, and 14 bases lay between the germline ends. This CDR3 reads CASSSPGVIGYTF. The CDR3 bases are TGTGCCAGCAGTTCCCCGGGGGTAATCGGCTACACCTTC.

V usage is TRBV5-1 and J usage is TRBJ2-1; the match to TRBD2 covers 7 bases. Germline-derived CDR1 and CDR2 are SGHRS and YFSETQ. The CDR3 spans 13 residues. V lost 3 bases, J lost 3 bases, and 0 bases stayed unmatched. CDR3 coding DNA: TGCGCCAGCAGCTGGGACTACTACAATGAGCAGTTCTTC. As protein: CASSWDYYNEQFF.

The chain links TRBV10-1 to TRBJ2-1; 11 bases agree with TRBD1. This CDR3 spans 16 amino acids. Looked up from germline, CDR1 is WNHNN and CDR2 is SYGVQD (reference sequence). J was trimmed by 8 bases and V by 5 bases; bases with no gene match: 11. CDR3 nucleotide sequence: TGCGCCAGCAGTTACGTGCAGGACAGGGGGCTCTATGAGCAGTTCTTC. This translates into CASSYVQDRGLYEQFF.

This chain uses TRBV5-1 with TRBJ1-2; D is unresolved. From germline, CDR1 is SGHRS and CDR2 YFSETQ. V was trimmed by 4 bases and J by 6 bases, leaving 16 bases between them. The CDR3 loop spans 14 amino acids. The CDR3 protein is CASSPTLSSDGYTF. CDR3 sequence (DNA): TGCGCCAGCAGCCCGACACTCAGCTCGGATGGCTACACCTTC.

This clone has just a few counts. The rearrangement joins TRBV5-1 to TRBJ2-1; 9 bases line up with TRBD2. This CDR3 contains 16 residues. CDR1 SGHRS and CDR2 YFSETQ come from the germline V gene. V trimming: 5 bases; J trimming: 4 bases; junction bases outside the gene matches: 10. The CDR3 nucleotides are TGCGCCAGCAGTCGCGGGGGGGCCCAATCGTACAATGAGCAGTTCTTC. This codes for CASSRGGAQSYNEQFF.

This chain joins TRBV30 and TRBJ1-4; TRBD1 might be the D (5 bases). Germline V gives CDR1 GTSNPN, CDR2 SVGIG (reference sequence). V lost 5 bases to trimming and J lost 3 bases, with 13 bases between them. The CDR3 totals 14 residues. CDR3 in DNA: TGTGCCTGGGGGGGAGGGCTCGCTAATGAAAAACTGTTTTTT. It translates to CAWGGGLANEKLFF.

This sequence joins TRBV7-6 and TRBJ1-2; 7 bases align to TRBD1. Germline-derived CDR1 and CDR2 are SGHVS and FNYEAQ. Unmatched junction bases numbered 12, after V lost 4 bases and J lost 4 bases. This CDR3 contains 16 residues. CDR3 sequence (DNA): TGTGCCAGCAGCTCGGAACCTGGGACAGATCTCTATGGCTACACCTTC. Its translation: CASSSEPGTDLYGYTF.

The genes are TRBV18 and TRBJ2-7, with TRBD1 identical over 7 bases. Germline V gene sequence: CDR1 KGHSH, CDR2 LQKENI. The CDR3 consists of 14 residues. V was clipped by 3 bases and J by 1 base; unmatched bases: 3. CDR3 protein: CASSPQGQSYEQYF. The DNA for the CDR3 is TGTGCCAGCTCACCGCAGGGACAGTCCTACGAGCAGTACTTC.

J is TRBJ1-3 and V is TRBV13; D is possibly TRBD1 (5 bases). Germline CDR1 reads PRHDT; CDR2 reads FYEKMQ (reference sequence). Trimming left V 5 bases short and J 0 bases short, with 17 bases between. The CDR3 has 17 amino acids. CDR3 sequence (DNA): TGTGCCAGCAGCATTAGACAGAACCTCTACTCTGGAAACACCATATATTTT. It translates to CASSIRQNLYSGNTIYF.

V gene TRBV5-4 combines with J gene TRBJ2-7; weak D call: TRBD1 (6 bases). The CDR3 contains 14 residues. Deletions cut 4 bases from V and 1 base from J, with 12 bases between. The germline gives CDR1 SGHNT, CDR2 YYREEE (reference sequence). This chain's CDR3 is CASSPGDGSYEQYF. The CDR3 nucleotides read TGTGCCAGCAGCCCAGGGGACGGATCCTACGAGCAGTACTTC.

DNA for the CDR3: TGTGCCAGCTCACCACCGCCGTACAGTGGGTCTGGGGCCAACGTCCTGACTTTC. Translated, it gives CASSPPPYSGSGANVLTF. The V call is TRBV18, the J call TRBJ2-6, with D unclear. V lost 0 bases and J 1 base, leaving 13 bases between the germline ends. In germline, CDR1 is KGHSH, CDR2 LQKENI. The CDR3 spans 18 residues.

The CDR3 reads CASSPGGGLNTEAFF. The CDR3 nucleotides are TGCGCCAGCAGCCCAGGAGGGGGCCTAAACACTGAAGCTTTCTTT. The rearrangement joins TRBV4-1 to TRBJ1-1; 7 bases agree with TRBD1. Germline assignment: CDR1 MGHRA and CDR2 YSYEKL. CDR3 length: 15 amino acids. Germline trimming cut 4 bases from V and 2 bases from J; bases unmatched to any gene: 7.

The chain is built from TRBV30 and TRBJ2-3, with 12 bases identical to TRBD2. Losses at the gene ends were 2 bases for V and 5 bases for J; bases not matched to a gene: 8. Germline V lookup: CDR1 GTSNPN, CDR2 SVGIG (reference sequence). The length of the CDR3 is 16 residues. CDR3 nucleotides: TGTGCCTGGAGTCGAGGACTAGCGGGGCGGGGAGATACGCAGTATTTT. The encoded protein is CAWSRGLAGRGDTQYF.

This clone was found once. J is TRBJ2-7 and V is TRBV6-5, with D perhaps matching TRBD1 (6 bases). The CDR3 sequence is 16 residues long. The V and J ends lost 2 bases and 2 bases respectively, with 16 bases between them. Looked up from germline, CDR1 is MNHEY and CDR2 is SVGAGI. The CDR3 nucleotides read TGTGCCAGCAGTTACGGGCAGGGGAGTACGGCCTACGAGCAGTACTTC. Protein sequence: CASSYGQGSTAYEQYF.